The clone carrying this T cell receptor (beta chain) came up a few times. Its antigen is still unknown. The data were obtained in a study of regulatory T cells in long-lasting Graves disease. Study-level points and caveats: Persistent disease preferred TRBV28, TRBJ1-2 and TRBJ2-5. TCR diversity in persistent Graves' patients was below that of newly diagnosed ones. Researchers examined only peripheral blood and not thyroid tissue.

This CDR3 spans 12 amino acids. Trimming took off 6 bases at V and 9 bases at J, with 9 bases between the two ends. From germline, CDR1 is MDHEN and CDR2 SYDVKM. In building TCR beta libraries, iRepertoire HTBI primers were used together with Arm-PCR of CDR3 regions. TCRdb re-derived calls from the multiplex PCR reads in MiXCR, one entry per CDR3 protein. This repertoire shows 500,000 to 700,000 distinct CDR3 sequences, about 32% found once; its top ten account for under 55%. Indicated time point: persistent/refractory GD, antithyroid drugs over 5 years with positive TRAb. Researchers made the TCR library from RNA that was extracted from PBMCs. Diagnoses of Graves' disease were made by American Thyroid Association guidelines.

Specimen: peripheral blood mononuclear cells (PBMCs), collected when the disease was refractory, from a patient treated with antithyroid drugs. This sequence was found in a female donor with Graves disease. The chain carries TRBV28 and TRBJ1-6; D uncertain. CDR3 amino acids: CASSGFVSPLHF. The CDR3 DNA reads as TGTGCCAGCAGCGGCTTCGTTTCACCCCTCCACTTT.